This T cell receptor beta chain was sequenced in a study of blood T cell repertoires in COVID-19. The CDR3 consists of 15 residues. CDR1 and CDR2 (germline): SGHRS, YFSETQ. V lost 0 bases to trimming and J lost 9 bases; unmatched junction nucleotides: 8. Sequencing was performed with immunoSEQ multiplex PCR; in TCRdb, only in-frame clones are kept and a portion is missing. The table includes 90,000 to 100,000 clones, roughly 90% detected once. This receptor was identified in a man between 50 and 59 years old with COVID-19, enrolled during active disease. The V call is TRBV5-1, the J call TRBJ2-1; 8 bases are shared with TRBD2. Sequencing was done on a sample of peripheral blood. Here the CDR3 reads CASSLGNGGAFEQFF. The CDR3 DNA sequence: TGCGCCAGCAGCTTGGGCAACGGGGGGGCGTTTGAGCAGTTCTTC. Full variable domain (missing parts from reference TRBV5-1 and TRBJ2-1): KAGVTQTPRYLIKTRGQQVTLSCSPISGHRSVSWYQQTPGQGLQFLFEYFSETQRNKGNFPGRFSGRQFSNSRSEMNVSTLELGDSALYLCASSLGNGGAFEQFFGPGTRLTVL.